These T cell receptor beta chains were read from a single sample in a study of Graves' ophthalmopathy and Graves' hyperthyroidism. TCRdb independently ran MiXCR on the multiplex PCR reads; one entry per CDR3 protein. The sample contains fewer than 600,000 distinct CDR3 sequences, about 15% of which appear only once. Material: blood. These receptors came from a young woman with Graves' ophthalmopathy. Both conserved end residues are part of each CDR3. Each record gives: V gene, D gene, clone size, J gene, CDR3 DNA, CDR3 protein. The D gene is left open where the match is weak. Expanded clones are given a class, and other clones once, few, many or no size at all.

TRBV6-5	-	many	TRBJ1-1	TGTGCCACAAGGGGTGGGGCTACGAACACTGAAGCTTTCTTT	CATRGGATNTEAFF
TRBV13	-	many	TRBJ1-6	TGTGCCAGCAGCCTGAACCCCACGCGAGACTATAATTCACCCCTCCACTTT	CASSLNPTRDYNSPLHF
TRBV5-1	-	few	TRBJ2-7	TGCGCCAGCAGCTTGGACAGAAGCCTATCCTACGAGCAGTACTTC	CASSLDRSLSYEQYF
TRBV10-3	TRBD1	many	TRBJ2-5	TGTGCCATCAGTCCTTCCCAGGGGGACCAAGAGACCCAGTACTTC	CAISPSQGDQETQYF
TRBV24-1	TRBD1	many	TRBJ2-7	TGTGCCACCACCCCGGGACAGGGGGTTGGGGAGCAGTACTTC	CATTPGQGVGEQYF
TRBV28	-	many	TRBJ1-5	TGTGCCAGCAGGCCTAGAACAGGGACCTATAGCAATCAGCCCCAGCATTTT	CASRPRTGTYSNQPQHF
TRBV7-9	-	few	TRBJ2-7	TGTACCAGCAGTACGACTCCCTCCTACGAGCAGTACTTC	CTSSTTPSYEQYF
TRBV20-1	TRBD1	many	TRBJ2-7	TGCAGTGCTTGGGGACAGGGGGCCCACGAGCAGTACTTC	CSAWGQGAHEQYF
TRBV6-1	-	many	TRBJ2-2	TGTGCCAGCAGTACGGGAACCGACACCGGGGAGCTGTTTTTT	CASSTGTDTGELFF
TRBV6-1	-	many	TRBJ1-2	TGTGCCAGCAGTGGGCCGATATTTAACTATGGCTACACCTTC	CASSGPIFNYGYTF
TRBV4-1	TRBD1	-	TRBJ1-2	TGCGCCAGCAGCCAAGGGGACAGGGAGTATGGTGGCTACACCTTC	CASSQGDREYGGYTF
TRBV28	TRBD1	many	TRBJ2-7	TGTGCCAGCGGGGAACAGGGGGACCCCTACGAGCAGTACTTC	CASGEQGDPYEQYF
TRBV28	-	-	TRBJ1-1	TGTGCCAGCAGTAATGGTTTCTTT	CASSNGFF
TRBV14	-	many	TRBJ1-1	TGTGTCAGCAGCCAAGGGAGCACTGAAGCTTTCTTT	CVSSQGSTEAFF
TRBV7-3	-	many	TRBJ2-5	TGTGCCAGCAGCCCCAGGGTCAGAGAGACCCAGTACTTC	CASSPRVRETQYF
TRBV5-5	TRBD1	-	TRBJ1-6	TGTGCCAGCAGCTCGTTGACAGGGAGGGACAATTCACCCCTCCACTTT	CASSSLTGRDNSPLHF
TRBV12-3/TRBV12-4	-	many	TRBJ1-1	TGTGCCAGCAGCCGCGGGCACCTGAACACTGAAGCTTTCTTT	CASSRGHLNTEAFF
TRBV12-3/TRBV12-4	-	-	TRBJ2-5	TGTGCCAGCACCCCCAGCGCGGCCCAAGAGACCCAGTACTTC	CASTPSAAQETQYF
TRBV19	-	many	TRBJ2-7	TGTGCCAGTAGTACAAGTCTCTGGGGCTACGAGCAGTACTTC	CASSTSLWGYEQYF
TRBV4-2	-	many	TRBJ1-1	TGTGCCAGCAGCCAAGCCTGGGGGGACACTGAAGCTTTCTTT	CASSQAWGDTEAFF
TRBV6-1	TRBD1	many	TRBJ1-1	TGTGCCAGCAGGGGGGACAGGCGAGCTTTCTTT	CASRGDRRAFF
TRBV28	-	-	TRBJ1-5	TGTGCCAGCAGTTTAACCGGGGGGGGGAGGCTTCCTAATCAGCCCCAGCATTTT	CASSLTGGGRLPNQPQHF
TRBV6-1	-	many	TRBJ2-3	TGTGCCAGCACCCCGCAGTCTAGCACAGATACGCAGTATTTT	CASTPQSSTDTQYF
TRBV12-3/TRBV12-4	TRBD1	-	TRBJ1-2	TGTGCCAGCAGTATGACAGGGGGTGGGTACACCTTC	CASSMTGGGYTF
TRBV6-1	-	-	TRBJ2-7	TGTGCCAGCTCGCCCTTAACTCGCAGGGCGACCTACGAGCAGTACTTC	CASSPLTRRATYEQYF
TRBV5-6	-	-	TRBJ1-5	TGTGCCAGCAGCTTGTGGCCGGACTATAGCAATCAGCCCCAGCATTTT	CASSLWPDYSNQPQHF
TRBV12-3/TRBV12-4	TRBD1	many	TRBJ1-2	TGTGCCAGCAGCTTGGACAGGGGGTATGGCTACACCTTC	CASSLDRGYGYTF
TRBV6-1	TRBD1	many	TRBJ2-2	TGTGCCAGCAGTGGCGACAGGGGGGTACCCGGGGAGCTGTTTTTT	CASSGDRGVPGELFF
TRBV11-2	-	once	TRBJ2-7	TGTGCCAGCAGCTCCACCAAGGGAGGCCTCTACGAGCAGTACTTC	CASSSTKGGLYEQYF
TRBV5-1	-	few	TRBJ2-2	TGCGCCAGCAGCTCCACCGCCAAAGTTTCCGGGGAGCTGTTTTTT	CASSSTAKVSGELFF
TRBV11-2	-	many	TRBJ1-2	TGTGCCAGCAGCTTAGATTGGGGAACGGGTGGCTACACCTTC	CASSLDWGTGGYTF
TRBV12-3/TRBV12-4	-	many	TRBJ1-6	TGTGCCAGCAACTCTCAGGGTTCACCCCTCCACTTT	CASNSQGSPLHF
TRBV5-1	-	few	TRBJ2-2	TGCGCCAGCAGCCCGGATGGTGGGATGTGGAACACCGGGGAGCTGTTTTTT	CASSPDGGMWNTGELFF
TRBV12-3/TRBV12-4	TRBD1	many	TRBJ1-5	TGTGCCAGCAGCCCCCCGGGACAGGGGAGGAATCAGCCCCAGCATTTT	CASSPPGQGRNQPQHF
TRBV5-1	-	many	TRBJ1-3	TGCGCCAGCAGCTTGGCAGCCCCCGGGGCTGGAAACACCATATATTTT	CASSLAAPGAGNTIYF
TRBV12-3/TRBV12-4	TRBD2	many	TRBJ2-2	TGTGCCAGCAGTCCATCGACGGGGGGGGAACTGTTTTTT	CASSPSTGGELFF
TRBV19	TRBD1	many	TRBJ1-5	TGTGCCAGTAACTTCAGGGGGGCAAGCAATCAGCCCCAGCATTTT	CASNFRGASNQPQHF
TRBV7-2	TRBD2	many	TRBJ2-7	TGTGCCAGCAGCTTACCACTAGCGGGAGCGGGCGAGCAGTACTTC	CASSLPLAGAGEQYF
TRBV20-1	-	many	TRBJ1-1	TGCAGTGCTAGGGAGGGGTCTCACACTGAAGCTTTCTTT	CSAREGSHTEAFF
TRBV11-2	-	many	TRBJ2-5	TGTGCCAGCAGACGAGGGACCCAGTACTTC	CASRRGTQYF
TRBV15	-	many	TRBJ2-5	TGTGCCACCAGCAGAGTTAAGGTTTTGGAGACCCAGTACTTC	CATSRVKVLETQYF
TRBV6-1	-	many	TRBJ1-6	TGTGCCAGCACCGAAGGCGGCAGGGCGGGAGGTTCACCCCTCCACTTT	CASTEGGRAGGSPLHF
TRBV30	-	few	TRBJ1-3	TGTGCCTGGAGTTACGGTAGCTCTGGAAACACCATATATTTT	CAWSYGSSGNTIYF
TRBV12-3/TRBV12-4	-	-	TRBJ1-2	TGTGCCAGCAGCATTAATGGCTACACCTTC	CASSINGYTF
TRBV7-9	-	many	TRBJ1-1	TGTGCCAGCAGCTTAGAAGTGAACACTGAAGCTTTCTTT	CASSLEVNTEAFF
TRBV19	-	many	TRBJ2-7	TGTGCCAGTAGTAAGTGGACAGAAACAGTCTACGAGCAGTACTTC	CASSKWTETVYEQYF
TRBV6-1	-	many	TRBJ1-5	TGTGCCACCTCAGACGGTAGCAATCAGCCCCAGCATTTT	CATSDGSNQPQHF
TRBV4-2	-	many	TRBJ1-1	TGTGCCAGCAGCCTGCAGGGGTCCCTTAACACTGAAGCTTTCTTT	CASSLQGSLNTEAFF
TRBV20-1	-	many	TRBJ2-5	TGCAGTGCTAGAGATCTAGTATCCCCCGGGATGGAGACCCAGTACTTC	CSARDLVSPGMETQYF
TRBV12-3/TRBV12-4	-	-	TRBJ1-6	TGTGCCAGCACCTCCGGGGGTTCACCCCTCCACTTT	CASTSGGSPLHF
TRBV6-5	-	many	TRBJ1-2	TGTGCCAGCAGTTACTCCGGCCTCGGAGGCTATGGCTACACCTTC	CASSYSGLGGYGYTF
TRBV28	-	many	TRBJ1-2	TGTGCCAGCAGTAGGAAGGAGAAAGGAAACTATGGCTACACCTTC	CASSRKEKGNYGYTF
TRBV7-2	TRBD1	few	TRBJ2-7	TGTGCCAGCAGCAGGGGACAGAAATACGAGCAGTACTTC	CASSRGQKYEQYF
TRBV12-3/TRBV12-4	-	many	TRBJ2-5	TGTGCCAGCAGTTTAGAGGCAGGTCGGGAGACCCAGTACTTC	CASSLEAGRETQYF
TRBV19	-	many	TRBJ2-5	TGTGCCAGTAGTATCAGGGGTCCCCCTCAGCAGACCCAGTACTTC	CASSIRGPPQQTQYF
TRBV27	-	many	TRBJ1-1	TGTGCCAGCAGTCCCCTCCGTGGGAGGAACACTGAAGCTTTCTTT	CASSPLRGRNTEAFF
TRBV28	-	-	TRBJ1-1	TGTGCCAGCAGTTTCCCTAGACAGAGTAACACTGAAGCTTTCTTT	CASSFPRQSNTEAFF
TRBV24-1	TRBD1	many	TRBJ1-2	TGTGCCACCAGTGATCGCCTACAGGGGGATCTTGGGGGCTACACCTTC	CATSDRLQGDLGGYTF